These 23 T cell receptor beta chains came from one sample sequenced in a study of T cells expressing NK-cell markers. Reanalyzing the 5' RACE reads, TCRdb keeps one entry per CDR3 protein, without DNA. Reported are roughly 420,000 distinct CDR3 sequences; the ten largest clones contain less than 7.5%. Sequenced material: blood T cells: a sorted CD56 or NKG2C T cell subset, CD4+ or CD8+ T cells, or bulk PBMC T cells (not recorded which). The source is a woman between 18 and 75 years old in good health.

This chain joins TRBV12-5 and TRBJ2-7. The CDR3 has 12 amino acids. Germline V lookup: CDR1 LGHNT, CDR2 FRNRAP. The CDR3 sequence: CASGPTSYEQYF.

The rearrangement links TRBV4-1 to TRBJ2-5; checking the TCRdb D call of TRBD2 is not possible without DNA. CDR3 size: 14 residues. Germline CDR1 reads MGHRA; CDR2 reads YSYEKL. CDR3 sequence: CASSQYTRGETQYF.

V and J are TRBV7-9 and TRBJ2-7; TCRdb lists TRBD1, though no DNA is available to test this call. Germline assignment: CDR1 SEHNR and CDR2 FQNEAQ (reference sequence). The CDR3 covers 15 residues. The CDR3 spells CASSSPGQGAVEQYF.

The V gene is TRBV20-1, the J gene TRBJ2-5; absent DNA, TCRdb's TRBD2 call cannot be checked. Germline CDR1 is DFQATT and CDR2 is SNEGSKA (reference sequence). This CDR3 spans 15 amino acids. The CDR3 loop is CSASGGWGSEETQYF.

This chain joins TRBV11-1 and TRBJ2-7; TCRdb's D gene call, TRBD2, goes unchecked for lack of DNA. The CDR3 has 16 residues. Looked up from germline, CDR1 is SGHAT and CDR2 is FQDESV (reference sequence). The CDR3 spells CASSSKPSGSTNEQYF.

CDR3 region: CASSVGSSGGNNEQFF. V gene TRBV6-1 combines with J gene TRBJ2-1; TCRdb selects TRBD2, and the lack of DNA leaves this call unchecked. The CDR3 runs to 16 residues. Germline V gives CDR1 MNHNS, CDR2 SASEGT.

The chain employs TRBV18 and TRBJ2-2; absent DNA, TCRdb's TRBD1 call cannot be checked. In germline, CDR1 is KGHSH, CDR2 LQKENI. CDR3 size: 16 residues. CDR3 region: CASSPADRANTGELFF.

The V call is TRBV7-2, the J call TRBJ1-6. The CDR3 is made up of 12 amino acids. Germline CDR1 reads SGHTA; CDR2 reads FQGNSA. The CDR3 is CASSLVSRPLHF.

CDR3 sequence reads: CAWSSQRTQYF. V is TRBV30 and J is TRBJ2-3. This CDR3 is 11 amino acids long. CDR1 GTSNPN and CDR2 SVGIG come from the germline V gene (reference sequence).

V is TRBV13 and J is TRBJ2-3; checking the TCRdb D call of TRBD2 is not possible without DNA. The CDR3 is 15 residues long. The germline V gene has CDR1 PRHDT and CDR2 FYEKMQ (reference sequence). Here the CDR3 reads CASRRPLVSTDTQYF.

The chain joins TRBV24-1 to TRBJ2-1; TCRdb calls TRBD2, which cannot be checked without DNA. CDR1 is KGHDR and CDR2 is SFDVKD in the germline V gene. This CDR3 is 17 amino acids long. CDR3 loop: CATSDHSGTSNYNEQFF.

The CDR3 reads CASSLWHPNSPLHF. V and J are TRBV5-1 and TRBJ1-6. The CDR3 totals 14 residues. CDR1 and CDR2 (germline): SGHRS, YFSETQ.

The chain links TRBV5-1 to TRBJ1-1. Germline V CDR1 and CDR2: SGHRS, YFSETQ. The length of the CDR3 is 13 residues. This CDR3 reads CASSLDTNTEAFF. Full variable domain (remainder filled in from reference TRBV5-1 and TRBJ1-1): KAGVTQTPRYLIKTRGQQVTLSCSPISGHRSVSWYQQTPGQGLQFLFEYFSETQRNKGNFPGRFSGRQFSNSRSEMNVSTLELGDSALYLCASSLDTNTEAFFGQGTRLTVV.

The CDR3 sequence: CASSNRDRVTDTQYF. J is TRBJ2-3 and V is TRBV6-2 or TRBV6-3; with no DNA, the TCRdb D assignment of TRBD1 cannot be verified. Germline-derived CDR1 and CDR2 are MNHEY and SVGEGT. The CDR3 is 15 residues long.

The genes are TRBV10-2 and TRBJ1-5; TCRdb outputs TRBD1, but without DNA this stays unchecked. The CDR3 sequence is 19 residues long. CDR1 is WSHSY, CDR2 SAAADI, per germline. CDR3 amino acids: CASSSDRDRGPFVGQPQHF.

The J gene is TRBJ2-3, the V gene TRBV12-3 or TRBV12-4; the D call of TRBD1 rests on TCRdb alone, since no DNA is present to check it. This CDR3 spans 15 amino acids. This CDR3 reads CASSRNRDRTDTQYF.

The J gene is TRBJ2-3, the V gene TRBV7-2; TCRdb proposes TRBD1, but this gene call is untestable without DNA. Germline-derived CDR1 and CDR2 are SGHTA and FQGNSA. This CDR3 contains 17 residues. CDR3 residues: CASSLRPAGTSTDTQYF.

The chain links TRBV18 to TRBJ2-3; the D call of TRBD1 rests on TCRdb alone, since no DNA is present to check it. From germline, CDR1 is KGHSH and CDR2 LQKENI. CDR3 size: 16 residues. The CDR3 spells CASSLSGQGGTDTQYF.

CDR3: CASSFRPRALNEQFF. The rearrangement joins TRBV27 to TRBJ2-1; TCRdb designates TRBD1, a call that cannot be tested without DNA. CDR1 is MNHEY, CDR2 SMNVEV, per germline (reference sequence). The CDR3 consists of 15 residues.

This chain joins TRBV15 and TRBJ1-5; TCRdb selects TRBD1, and the lack of DNA leaves this call unchecked. This CDR3 contains 15 residues. Germline V gene data show CDR1 as LNHNV and CDR2 as YYDKDF (reference sequence). The CDR3 is CATSRGPGSPLPQHF. The whole variable domain, filled in from reference TRBV15 and TRBJ1-5, reads DAMVIQNPRYQVTQFGKPVTLSCSQTLNHNVMYWYQQKSSQAPKLLFHYYDKDFNNEADTPDNFQSRRPNTSFCFLDIRSPGLGDTAMYLCATSRGPGSPLPQHFGDGTRLSIL.

This chain connects TRBV10-3 to TRBJ2-5. The CDR3 is 13 residues long. CDR1 and CDR2 (germline): ENHRY, SYGVKD. This chain's CDR3 is CAITAASQETQYF.

The gene calls are TRBV28 and TRBJ1-1; the TCRdb D gene call, TRBD1, has no DNA to confirm it. Germline assignment: CDR1 MDHEN and CDR2 SYDVKM. CDR3 length: 14 amino acids. CDR3 sequence reads: CASHRGFRDTEAFF. Combining the CDR3 with reference TRBV28 and TRBJ1-1 gives the whole variable domain DVKVTQSSRYLVKRTGEKVFLECVQDMDHENMFWYRQDPGLGLRLIYFSYDVKMKEKGDIPEGYSVSREKKERFSLILESASTNQTSMYLCASHRGFRDTEAFFGQGTRLTVV.

The chain couples TRBV30 to TRBJ2-5; TCRdb proposes TRBD1, but this gene call is untestable without DNA. Germline V gene lookup returns CDR1 GTSNPN and CDR2 SVGIG (reference sequence). This CDR3 comprises 15 residues. The CDR3 here is CAWSVGGGGQETQYF.